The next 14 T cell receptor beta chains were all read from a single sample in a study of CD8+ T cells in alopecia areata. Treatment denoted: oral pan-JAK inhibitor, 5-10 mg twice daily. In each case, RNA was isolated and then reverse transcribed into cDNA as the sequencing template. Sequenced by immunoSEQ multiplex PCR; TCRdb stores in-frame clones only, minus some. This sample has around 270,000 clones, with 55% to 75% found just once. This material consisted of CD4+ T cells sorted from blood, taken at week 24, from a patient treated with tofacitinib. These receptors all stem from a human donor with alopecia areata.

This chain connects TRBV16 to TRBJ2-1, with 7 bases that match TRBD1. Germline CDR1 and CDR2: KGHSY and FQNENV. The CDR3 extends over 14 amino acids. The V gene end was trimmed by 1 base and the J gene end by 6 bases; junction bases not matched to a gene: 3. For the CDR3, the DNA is TGTGCCAGCAGCCAATTGCACAGGGGCAATGAGCAGTTCTTC. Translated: CASSQLHRGNEQFF. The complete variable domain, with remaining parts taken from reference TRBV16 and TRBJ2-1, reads GEEVAQTPKHLVRGEGQKAKLYCAPIKGHSYVFWYQQVLKNEFKFLISFQNENVFDETGMPKERFSAKCLPNSPCSLEIQATKLEDSAVYFCASSQLHRGNEQFFGPGTRLTVL.

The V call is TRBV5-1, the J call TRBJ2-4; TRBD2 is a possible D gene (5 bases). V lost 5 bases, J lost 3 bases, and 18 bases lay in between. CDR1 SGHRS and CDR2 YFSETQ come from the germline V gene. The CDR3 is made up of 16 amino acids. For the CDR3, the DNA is TGCGCCAGCAGAGCGCGGGCCCAAGGCGGCAAAAACATTCAGTACTTC. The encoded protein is CASRARAQGGKNIQYF.

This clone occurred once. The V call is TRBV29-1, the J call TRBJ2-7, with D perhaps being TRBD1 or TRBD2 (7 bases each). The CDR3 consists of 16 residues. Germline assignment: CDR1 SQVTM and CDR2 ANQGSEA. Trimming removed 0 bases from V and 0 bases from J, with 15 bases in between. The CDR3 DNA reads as TGCAGCGTTGAAGAGGGAGGGGGCATAAGCTCCTACGAGCAGTACTTC. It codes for CSVEEGGGISSYEQYF.

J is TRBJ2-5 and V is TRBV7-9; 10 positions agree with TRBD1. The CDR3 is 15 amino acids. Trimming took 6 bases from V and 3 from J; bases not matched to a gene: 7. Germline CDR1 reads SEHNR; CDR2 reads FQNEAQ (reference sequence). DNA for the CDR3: TGTGCCAGCAGACGAGCCGGGACAGGGGAAGAGACCCAGTACTTC. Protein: CASRRAGTGEETQYF.

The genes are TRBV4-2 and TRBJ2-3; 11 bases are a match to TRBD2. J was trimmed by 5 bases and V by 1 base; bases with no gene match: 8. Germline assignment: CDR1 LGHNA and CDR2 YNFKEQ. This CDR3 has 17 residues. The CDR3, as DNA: TGTGCCAGCAGCCAAGGACCTACTAGCGGGGGTCAAGATACGCAGTATTTT. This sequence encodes CASSQGPTSGGQDTQYF.

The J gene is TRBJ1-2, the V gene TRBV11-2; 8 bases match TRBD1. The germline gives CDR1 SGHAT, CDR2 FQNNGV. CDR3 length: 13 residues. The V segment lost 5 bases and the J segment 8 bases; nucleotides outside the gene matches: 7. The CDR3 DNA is TGTGCCAGCAGCCGGGACAGGAGGGAGGGCTACACCTTC. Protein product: CASSRDRREGYTF.

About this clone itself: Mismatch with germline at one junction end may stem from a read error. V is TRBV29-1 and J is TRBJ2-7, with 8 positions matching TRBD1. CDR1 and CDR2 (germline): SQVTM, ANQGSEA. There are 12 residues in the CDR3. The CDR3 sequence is CSAAGGSHEQYF. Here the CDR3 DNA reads TGCAGCGCCGCAGGGGGCTCCCACGAGCAGTACTTC.

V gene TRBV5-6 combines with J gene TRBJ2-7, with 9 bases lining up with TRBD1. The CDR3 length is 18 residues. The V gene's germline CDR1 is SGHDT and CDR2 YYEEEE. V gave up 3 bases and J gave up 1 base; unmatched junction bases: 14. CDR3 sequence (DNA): TGTGCCAGCAGCTCGCGTCCCGGGACAGGGTTTCGTTCCTACGAGCAGTACTTC. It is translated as CASSSRPGTGFRSYEQYF. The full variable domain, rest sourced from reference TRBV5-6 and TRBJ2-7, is DAGVTQSPTHLIKTRGQQVTLRCSPKSGHDTVSWYQQALGQGPQFIFQYYEEEERQRGNFPDRFSGHQFPNYSSELNVNALLLGDSALYLCASSSRPGTGFRSYEQYFGPGTRLTVT.

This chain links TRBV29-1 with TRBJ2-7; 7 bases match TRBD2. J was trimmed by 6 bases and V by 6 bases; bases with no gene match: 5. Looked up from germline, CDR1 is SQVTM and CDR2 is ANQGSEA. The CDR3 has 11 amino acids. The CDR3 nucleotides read TGCAGCGTCGCTACTAGCGCCGAGCAGTACTTC. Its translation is CSVATSAEQYF.

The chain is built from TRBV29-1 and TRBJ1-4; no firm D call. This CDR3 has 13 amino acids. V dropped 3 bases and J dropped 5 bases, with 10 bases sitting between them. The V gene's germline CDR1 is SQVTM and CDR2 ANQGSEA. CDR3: CSVERQTNEKLFF. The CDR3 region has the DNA TGCAGCGTTGAGAGGCAGACGAATGAAAAACTGTTTTTT.

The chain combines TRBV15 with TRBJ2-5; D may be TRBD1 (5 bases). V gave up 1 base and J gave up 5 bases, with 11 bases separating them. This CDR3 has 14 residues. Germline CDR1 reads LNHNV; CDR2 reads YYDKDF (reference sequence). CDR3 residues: CATSRGAQGETQYF. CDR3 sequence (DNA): TGTGCCACCAGCAGAGGGGCCCAGGGCGAGACCCAGTACTTC.

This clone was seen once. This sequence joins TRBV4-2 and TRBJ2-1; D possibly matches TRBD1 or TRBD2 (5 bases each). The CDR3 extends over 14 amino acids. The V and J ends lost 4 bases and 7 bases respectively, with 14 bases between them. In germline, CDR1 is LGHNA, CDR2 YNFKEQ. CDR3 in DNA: TGTGCCAGCAGCCCCGGGACGGACTTAAATGAGCAGTTCTTC. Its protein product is CASSPGTDLNEQFF.

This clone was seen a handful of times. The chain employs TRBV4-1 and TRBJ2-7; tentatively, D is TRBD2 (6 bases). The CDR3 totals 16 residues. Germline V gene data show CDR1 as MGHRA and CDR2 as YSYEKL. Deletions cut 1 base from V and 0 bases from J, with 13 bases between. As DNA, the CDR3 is TGCGCCAGCAGCCAAGGTGTTACCGGGAGCTCCTACGAGCAGTACTTC. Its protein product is CASSQGVTGSSYEQYF.

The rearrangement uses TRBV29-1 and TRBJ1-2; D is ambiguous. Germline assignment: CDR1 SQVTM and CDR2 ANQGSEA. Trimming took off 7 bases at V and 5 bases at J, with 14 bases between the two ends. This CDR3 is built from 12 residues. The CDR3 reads CSDIDFQYGYTF. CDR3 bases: TGCAGCGATATTGACTTTCAGTATGGCTACACCTTC.